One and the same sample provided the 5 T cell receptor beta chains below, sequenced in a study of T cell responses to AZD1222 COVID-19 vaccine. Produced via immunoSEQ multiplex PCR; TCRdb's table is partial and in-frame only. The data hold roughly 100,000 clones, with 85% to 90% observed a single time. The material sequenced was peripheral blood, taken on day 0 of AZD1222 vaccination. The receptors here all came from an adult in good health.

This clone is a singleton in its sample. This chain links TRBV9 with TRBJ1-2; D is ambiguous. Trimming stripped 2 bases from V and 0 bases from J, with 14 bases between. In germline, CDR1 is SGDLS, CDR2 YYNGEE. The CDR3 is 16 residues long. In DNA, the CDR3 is TGTGCCAGCAGCGTCCCTTCACCCAAGTCTAACTATGGCTACACCTTC. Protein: CASSVPSPKSNYGYTF.

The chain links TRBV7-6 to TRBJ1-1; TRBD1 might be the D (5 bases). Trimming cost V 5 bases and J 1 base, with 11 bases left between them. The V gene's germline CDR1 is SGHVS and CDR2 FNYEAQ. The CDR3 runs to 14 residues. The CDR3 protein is CASSPEGSNTEAFF. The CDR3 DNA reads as TGTGCCAGCAGCCCCGAGGGGTCGAACACTGAAGCTTTCTTT.

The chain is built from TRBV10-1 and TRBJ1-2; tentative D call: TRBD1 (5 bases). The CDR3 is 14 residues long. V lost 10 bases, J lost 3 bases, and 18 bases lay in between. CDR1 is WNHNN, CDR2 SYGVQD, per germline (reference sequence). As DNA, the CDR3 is TGCGCCATCCCCAGTCTGACAGTCGACTATGGCTACACCTTC. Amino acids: CAIPSLTVDYGYTF.

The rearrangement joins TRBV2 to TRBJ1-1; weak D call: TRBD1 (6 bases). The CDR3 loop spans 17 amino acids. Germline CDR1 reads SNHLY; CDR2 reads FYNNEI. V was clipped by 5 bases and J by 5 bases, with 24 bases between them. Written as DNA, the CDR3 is TGTGCCAGCAGTCCCCGCGGGACCTGGGACAAAAAAACTGAAGCTTTCTTT. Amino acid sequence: CASSPRGTWDKKTEAFF.

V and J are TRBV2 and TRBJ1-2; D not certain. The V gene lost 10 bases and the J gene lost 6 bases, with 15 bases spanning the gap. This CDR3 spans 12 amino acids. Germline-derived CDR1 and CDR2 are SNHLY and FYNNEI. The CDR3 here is CATKWEVNGYTF. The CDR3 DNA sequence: TGTGCCACCAAATGGGAGGTCAATGGCTACACCTTC.